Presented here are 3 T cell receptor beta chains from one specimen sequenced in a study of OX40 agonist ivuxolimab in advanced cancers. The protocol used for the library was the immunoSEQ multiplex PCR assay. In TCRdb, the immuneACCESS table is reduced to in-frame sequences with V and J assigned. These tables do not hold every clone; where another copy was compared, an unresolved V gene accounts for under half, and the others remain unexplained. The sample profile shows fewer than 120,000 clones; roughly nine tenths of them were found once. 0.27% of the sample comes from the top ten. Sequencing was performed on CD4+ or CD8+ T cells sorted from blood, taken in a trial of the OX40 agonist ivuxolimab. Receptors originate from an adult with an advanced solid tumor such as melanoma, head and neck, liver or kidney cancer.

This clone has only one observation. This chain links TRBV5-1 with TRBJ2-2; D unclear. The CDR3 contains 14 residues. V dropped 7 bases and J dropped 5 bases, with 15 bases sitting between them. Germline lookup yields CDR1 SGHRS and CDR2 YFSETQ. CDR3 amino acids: CASGNEGITGELFF. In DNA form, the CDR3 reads TGCGCCAGCGGGAATGAAGGGATAACCGGGGAGCTGTTTTTT.

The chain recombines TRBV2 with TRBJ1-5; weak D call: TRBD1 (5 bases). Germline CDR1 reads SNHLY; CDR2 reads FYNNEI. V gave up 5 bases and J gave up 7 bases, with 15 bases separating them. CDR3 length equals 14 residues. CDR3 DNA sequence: TGTGCCAGCAGTTACAGGAACCCCAACCAGCCCCAGCATTTT. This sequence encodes CASSYRNPNQPQHF.

The CDR3 here is CSVEVSANTGELFF. The CDR3 nucleotides read TGCAGCGTTGAAGTCAGCGCGAACACCGGGGAGCTGTTTTTT. This sequence joins TRBV29-1 and TRBJ2-2; D not certain. The germline V gene has CDR1 SQVTM and CDR2 ANQGSEA. The CDR3 covers 14 residues. V was trimmed by 1 base and J by 0 bases, leaving 6 bases between them.